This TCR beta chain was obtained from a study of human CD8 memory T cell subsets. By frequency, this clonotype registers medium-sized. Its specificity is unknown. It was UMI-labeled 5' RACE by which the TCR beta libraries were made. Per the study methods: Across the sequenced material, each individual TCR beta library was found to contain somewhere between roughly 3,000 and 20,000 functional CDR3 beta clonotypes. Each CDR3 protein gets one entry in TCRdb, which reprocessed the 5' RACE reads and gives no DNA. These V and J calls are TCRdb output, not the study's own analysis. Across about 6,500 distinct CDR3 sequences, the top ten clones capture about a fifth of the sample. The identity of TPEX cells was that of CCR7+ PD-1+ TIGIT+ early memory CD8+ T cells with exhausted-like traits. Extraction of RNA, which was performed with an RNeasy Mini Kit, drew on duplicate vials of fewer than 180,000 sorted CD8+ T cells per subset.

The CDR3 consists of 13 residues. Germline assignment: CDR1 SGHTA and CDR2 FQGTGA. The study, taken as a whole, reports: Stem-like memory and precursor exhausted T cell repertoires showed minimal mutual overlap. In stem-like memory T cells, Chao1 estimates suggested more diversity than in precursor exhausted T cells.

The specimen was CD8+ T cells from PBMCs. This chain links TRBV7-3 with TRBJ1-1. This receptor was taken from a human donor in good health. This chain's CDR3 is CASSLTTGSEAFF.